The rows below give T cell receptor beta chains drawn from one sample of a study of blood T cell repertoires in COVID-19. Only in-frame clones appear in the TCRdb table, and some are missing; sequencing was by immunoSEQ multiplex PCR. The sample consists of 350,000 to 450,000 clones, around 87% of them appearing once. The material sequenced was peripheral blood. These receptors came from a woman aged 55-69 years with COVID-19, enrolled during active disease. Both conserved end residues are part of each CDR3. Each record gives: CDR3 DNA, CDR3 protein, clone size, J gene, D gene, V gene. The D gene is left open where the match is weak. Where a row states a size, it is once, few, many or the class of an expanded clone; other rows omit it.

TGTGCCTCAACGAAATGGGCAGGGAACTATGGCTACACCTTC	CASTKWAGNYGYTF	NA	TRBJ1-2	NA	TRBV6-5
TGTGCCAGCTCAACAGCTAACTATGGCTACACCTTC	CASSTANYGYTF	NA	TRBJ1-2	NA	TRBV18
TGTGCCAGCAGGGTAAGGGGAGGTGGGCATGGTAATCAGCCCCAGCATTTT	CASRVRGGGHGNQPQHF	NA	TRBJ1-5	NA	TRBV19
TGTGCCAGCAGCCCGGACAGCAACTCTGGAAACACCATATATTTT	CASSPDSNSGNTIYF	NA	TRBJ1-3	NA	TRBV7-2
TGTGCCACCAGCAGGAAAAGGGCTAGCGCGAGAAACTACGAGCAGTACTTC	CATSRKRASARNYEQYF	NA	TRBJ2-7	NA	TRBV15
TGTGCCAGCAGCCCGGACTCCGGGACAGGGTGGGAAAAACTGTTTTTT	CASSPDSGTGWEKLFF	once	TRBJ1-4	TRBD1	TRBV7-6
TGTGCCAGCAGCCCAGAAGTTGGGGCAAGGAAAACCGGGGAGCTGTTTTTT	CASSPEVGARKTGELFF	NA	TRBJ2-2	NA	TRBV11-2
TGTGCCAGTAGTACCACGGGACTAGCGGGGTTCTCCTACGAGCAGTACTTC	CASSTTGLAGFSYEQYF	NA	TRBJ2-7	TRBD2	TRBV19
TGTGCCAGCAGTTACGGGGCAGAAGGAGACTATGGCTACACCTTC	CASSYGAEGDYGYTF	NA	TRBJ1-2	NA	TRBV6-5
TGTGCCAGCAGCCAAGATCTAGGGGCGATCGCGCCCCAGCATTTT	CASSQDLGAIAPQHF	NA	TRBJ1-5	NA	TRBV3-1/TRBV3-2
TGTGCCAGCAGTTCTTACAGGGTCGTAAGCTTTAATGAGCAGTTCTTC	CASSSYRVVSFNEQFF	NA	TRBJ2-1	NA	TRBV28
TGTGCCAGCAGTGAAAGACAGGGCCCCAATGAGCAGTTCTTC	CASSERQGPNEQFF	NA	TRBJ2-1	TRBD1	TRBV2
TGTGCCAGCAACTCGAGTCCTAGTCCCCGGAGGGCCCAGTACTTC	CASNSSPSPRRAQYF	NA	TRBJ2-5	NA	TRBV3-1/TRBV3-2
TGTGCCAGCTCACCAGGGACAGGGGAAAACACCATATATTTT	CASSPGTGENTIYF	few	TRBJ1-3	TRBD1	TRBV18
TGTGCCAGCAGTTTCCCAGGGCGAAGGGAGACCCAGTACTTC	CASSFPGRRETQYF	NA	TRBJ2-5	NA	TRBV11-2
TGTGCCACCAGCAGAGATGATACAGTCGTCGTCCTGACTTTC	CATSRDDTVVVLTF	NA	TRBJ2-6	NA	TRBV15
TGTGCCAGCAGCTTTTCAGGGGGTAGGGGCACTGAAGCTTTCTTT	CASSFSGGRGTEAFF	NA	TRBJ1-1	TRBD1	TRBV11-2
TGTGCCAGTATCCCGGGCGGGGGGCGCATTCCTGAAGCTTTCTTT	CASIPGGGRIPEAFF	once	TRBJ1-1	NA	TRBV19
TGTGCCAGCAGTTTAGTCGGACCCGGGAGGGGATATGGCTACACCTTC	CASSLVGPGRGYGYTF	NA	TRBJ1-2	NA	TRBV28
TGTGCCAGCAGGGGGGCGGCAGATTGGAACACTGAAGCTTTCTTT	CASRGAADWNTEAFF	NA	TRBJ1-1	NA	TRBV7-2